Listed below are T cell receptor beta chains from one sample, sequenced in a study of Graves' ophthalmopathy and Graves' hyperthyroidism. TCRdb redid the calling of the multiplex PCR reads with MiXCR, one entry per CDR3 protein. The sample contains over 650,000 distinct CDR3 sequences, about two fifths of which appear only once. Sequenced material: peripheral blood. These receptors were taken from an adult man with Graves' ophthalmopathy. Both conserved end residues are part of each CDR3. D genes are given only for firm matches. A clone size is listed for some rows: how often the clone was seen (once, few, many), or a class if it is expanded.

-	TRBV5-1	once	12	TRBJ2-2	CASSSRNGELFF	TGCGCCAGCAGTTCCAGGAACGGGGAGCTGTTTTTT
-	TRBV2	many	13	TRBJ1-2	CASSGTENYGYTF	TGTGCCAGCAGTGGGACAGAGAACTATGGCTACACCTTC
-	TRBV4-2	many	14	TRBJ1-4	CASSLDRPNEKLFF	TGTGCCAGCAGCCTTGACAGGCCTAATGAAAAACTGTTTTTT
TRBD1	TRBV5-1	many	15	TRBJ1-5	CASSLQGAQGQPQHF	TGCGCCAGCAGCTTGCAGGGGGCGCAGGGTCAGCCCCAGCATTTT
-	TRBV24-1	-	16	TRBJ2-2	CATSDLRTSVTGELLF	TGTGCCACCAGTGATTTAAGGACAAGCGTAACCGGGGAGCTGCTTTTT
-	TRBV4-1	-	17	TRBJ1-5	CASSQDRGGIGNQPQHF	TGCGCCAGCAGCCAAGATCGCGGGGGCATAGGCAATCAGCCCCAGCATTTT
TRBD1	TRBV5-6	few	15	TRBJ2-5	CASSVPGQRQETQYF	TGTGCCAGCAGCGTCCCGGGACAGAGGCAAGAGACCCAGTACTTC
TRBD1	TRBV6-5	-	17	TRBJ1-5	CASSYLGQGFDNQPQHF	TGTGCCAGCAGTTACCTCGGACAGGGGTTTGACAATCAGCCCCAGCATTTT
-	TRBV2	-	15	TRBJ1-5	CASSEWGTDTVIQHF	TGTGCCAGCAGTGAATGGGGCACGGACACCGTCATCCAGCATTTT
-	TRBV5-8	-	14	TRBJ2-5	CASSLPGSQETQYF	TGTGCCAGCAGCCTCCCGGGGAGCCAAGAGACCCAGTACTTC
-	TRBV4-1	few	12	TRBJ2-7	CASSQDPRMQYF	TGCGCCAGCAGCCAAGATCCCCGGATGCAGTACTTC
TRBD1	TRBV7-8	-	13	TRBJ1-2	CASSPDRSYGYTF	TGTGCCAGTAGCCCGGACAGGTCCTATGGCTACACCTTC
-	TRBV25-1	-	13	TRBJ2-5	CTSSPPDRETQYF	TGTACCAGCAGCCCACCGGACAGAGAGACCCAGTACTTC
TRBD2	TRBV29-1	many	16	TRBJ2-7	CSVVGEGGGRAQEQYF	TGCAGCGTTGTGGGGGAAGGTGGCGGGAGGGCCCAGGAGCAGTACTTC
TRBD1	TRBV25-1	-	15	TRBJ1-4	CASSAMGQGYEKLFF	TGTGCCAGCAGTGCGATGGGACAGGGTTATGAAAAACTGTTTTTT
-	TRBV19	-	13	TRBJ2-2	CASSIMFTGELFF	TGTGCCAGTAGTATTATGTTCACCGGGGAGCTGTTTTTT
-	TRBV6-5	many	15	TRBJ2-5	CASSTRQVVGETQYF	TGTGCCAGCAGTACACGGCAGGTAGTTGGAGAGACCCAGTACTTC
-	TRBV9	many	18	TRBJ1-2	CASRASGDPTSPFYGYTF	TGTGCCAGCAGGGCTTCCGGAGACCCAACAAGTCCTTTCTATGGCTACACCTTC
-	TRBV7-9	-	14	TRBJ1-1	CASSLDSINTEAFF	TGTGCCAGCAGCCTCGACAGTATAAACACTGAAGCTTTCTTT
-	TRBV7-9	many	14	TRBJ1-3	CASSEPFSGNTIYF	TGTGCCAGCAGCGAGCCTTTTTCTGGAAACACCATATATTTT
-	TRBV7-9	few	17	TRBJ1-1	CASSLVSGDDLNTEAFF	TGTGCCAGCAGCTTAGTTTCAGGGGACGATTTGAACACTGAAGCTTTCTTT
-	TRBV5-1	many	12	TRBJ2-5	CASSLDYETQYF	TGCGCCAGCAGCTTGGACTACGAGACCCAGTACTTC
-	TRBV4-2	few	14	TRBJ2-2	CASSHTFRSGELFF	TGTGCCAGCAGCCACACCTTCCGGTCCGGGGAGCTGTTTTTT
TRBD1	TRBV9	-	13	TRBJ1-1	CASSGRGRVEAFF	TGTGCCAGCAGTGGCAGGGGGCGAGTTGAAGCTTTCTTT
-	TRBV12-3/TRBV12-4	-	13	TRBJ1-5	CASSLWVGQPQHF	TGTGCCAGCAGTTTGTGGGTGGGGCAGCCCCAGCATTTT
TRBD1	TRBV29-1	few	13	TRBJ1-2	CSVGTGGNYGYTF	TGCAGCGTTGGTACAGGGGGGAACTATGGCTACACCTTC
-	TRBV7-7	many	14	TRBJ2-2	CASSPPRNTGELFF	TGTGCCAGCAGCCCCCCTAGAAACACCGGGGAGCTGTTTTTT
-	TRBV7-9	many	14	TRBJ1-5	CASSLGGSWQPQHF	TGTGCCAGCAGCTTAGGGGGTTCTTGGCAGCCCCAGCATTTT
TRBD2	TRBV4-1	-	14	TRBJ2-7	CASSLLAVTYEQYF	TGCGCCAGCAGCCTACTAGCGGTAACCTACGAGCAGTACTTC
TRBD2	TRBV5-1	-	15	TRBJ2-5	CASSSGTSGPGTQYF	TGCGCCAGCAGCTCTGGGACTAGCGGACCGGGGACCCAGTACTTC
-	TRBV30	-	15	TRBJ1-1	CAWSRVGVGGTEAFF	TGTGCCTGGAGTCGAGTCGGGGTGGGGGGCACTGAAGCTTTCTTT
-	TRBV19	-	15	TRBJ1-4	CASSTGTSGGEKLFF	TGTGCCAGTAGTACCGGGACTAGCGGCGGCGAAAAACTGTTTTTT
-	TRBV7-6	many	16	TRBJ2-2	CASSLRPQPDGGELFF	TGTGCCAGCAGCTTAAGGCCCCAACCGGACGGCGGGGAGCTGTTTTTT
-	TRBV10-3	many	15	TRBJ1-1	CAISESGGSNTEAFF	TGTGCCATCAGTGAGTCAGGGGGATCGAACACTGAAGCTTTCTTT
-	TRBV29-1	many	12	TRBJ1-1	CSVDGVVPEAFF	TGCAGCGTTGATGGGGTGGTACCTGAAGCTTTCTTT
-	TRBV2	many	14	TRBJ1-1	CARNGGILNTEAFF	TGTGCCAGGAACGGGGGAATCTTGAACACTGAAGCTTTCTTT
TRBD1	TRBV14	-	15	TRBJ2-7	CASSPTTGRTYEQYF	TGTGCCAGCAGCCCGACGACAGGGCGAACCTACGAGCAGTACTTC
TRBD2	TRBV20-1	-	15	TRBJ2-3	CSASARGGATDTQYF	TGCAGTGCTAGTGCTCGCGGGGGGGCGACAGATACGCAGTATTTT
TRBD1	TRBV5-8	-	13	TRBJ2-7	CASEGQKTYEQYF	TGTGCCAGCGAGGGACAGAAGACCTACGAGCAGTACTTC
-	TRBV7-9	many	17	TRBJ2-6	CASNEGKGLSGANVLTF	TGTGCCAGCAACGAGGGAAAAGGGCTCTCTGGGGCCAACGTCCTGACTTTC
-	TRBV25-1	-	13	TRBJ1-5	CASREVRYQPQHF	TGTGCCAGCAGAGAGGTCAGATATCAGCCCCAGCATTTT
TRBD1	TRBV15	-	17	TRBJ2-5	CATSRSTGGSRQETQYF	TGTGCCACCAGCAGGTCGACAGGGGGTTCGCGCCAAGAGACCCAGTACTTC
-	TRBV9	-	13	TRBJ2-7	CASGAALGGEQYF	TGTGCCAGCGGCGCAGCTCTAGGGGGCGAGCAGTACTTC
-	TRBV2	many	13	TRBJ2-5	CASSEGVLETQYF	TGTGCCAGCAGTGAGGGGGTGTTGGAGACCCAGTACTTC
TRBD1	TRBV14	-	14	TRBJ1-2	CASSQRTGGDGYTF	TGTGCCAGCAGCCAAAGGACAGGGGGAGATGGCTACACCTTC
-	TRBV2	-	14	TRBJ1-4	CAGSPESTNEKLFF	TGTGCCGGCAGCCCTGAATCAACTAACGAAAAACTGTTTTTT
-	TRBV10-3	-	11	TRBJ1-1	CAIGGGTEAFF	TGTGCCATCGGGGGGGGGACTGAAGCTTTCTTT
TRBD1	TRBV5-1	many	15	TRBJ1-5	CASSLQGARNQPQHF	TGCGCCAGCAGCTTACAGGGGGCGCGGAATCAGCCCCAGCATTTT
-	TRBV2	-	15	TRBJ1-5	CASQSGHYSNQPQHF	TGTGCCAGCCAGTCGGGACACTATAGCAATCAGCCCCAGCATTTT
-	TRBV25-1	few	14	TRBJ1-1	CASSPPAGGTEAFF	TGTGCCAGCTCACCACCGGCCGGGGGCACTGAAGCTTTCTTT
TRBD1	TRBV20-1	many	13	TRBJ2-7	CSARDRGWDEQYF	TGCAGTGCTAGGGACAGGGGGTGGGACGAGCAGTACTTC
TRBD2	TRBV7-8	many	14	TRBJ2-7	CASSHSGGVDEQYF	TGTGCCAGCAGTCACTCGGGGGGGGTGGACGAGCAGTACTTC
TRBD1	TRBV19	-	14	TRBJ1-6	CASSPGTGHSPLHF	TGTGCCAGTAGTCCGGGGACAGGACATTCACCCCTCCACTTT
-	TRBV25-1	-	14	TRBJ1-4	CASSEGGYYEKLFF	TGTGCCAGCAGTGAGGGAGGATACTATGAAAAACTGTTTTTT